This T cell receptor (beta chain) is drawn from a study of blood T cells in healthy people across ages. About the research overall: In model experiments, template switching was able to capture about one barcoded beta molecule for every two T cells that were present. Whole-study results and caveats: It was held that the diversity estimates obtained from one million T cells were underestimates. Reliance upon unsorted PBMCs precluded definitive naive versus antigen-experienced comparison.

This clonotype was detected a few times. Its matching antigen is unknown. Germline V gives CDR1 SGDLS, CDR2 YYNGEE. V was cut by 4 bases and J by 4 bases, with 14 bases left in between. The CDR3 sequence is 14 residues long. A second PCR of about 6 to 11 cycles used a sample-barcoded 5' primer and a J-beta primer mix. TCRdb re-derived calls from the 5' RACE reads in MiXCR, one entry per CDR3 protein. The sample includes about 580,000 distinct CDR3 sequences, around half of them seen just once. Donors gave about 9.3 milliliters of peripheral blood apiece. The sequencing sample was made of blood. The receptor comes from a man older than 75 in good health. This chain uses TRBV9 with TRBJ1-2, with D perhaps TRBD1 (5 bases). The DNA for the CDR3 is TGTGCCAGCAGCTCGCGAGGGGCTTCCTATGGCTACACCTTC. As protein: CASSSRGASYGYTF.